This paragraph reports one TCR beta chain. The data were obtained in a study of siplizumab effects on memory and regulatory T cells. This CDR3 comprises 14 residues. From germline, CDR1 is SGHNT and CDR2 YYREEE (reference sequence). The V end was cut by 2 bases, the J end by 2 bases, with 11 bases between. Data came from immunoSEQ multiplex PCR; TCRdb stores just in-frame clones and leaves some out. The data hold approximately 2,700 clones, with about 61% observed a single time. The chain is built from TRBV5-4 and TRBJ2-7; D might be TRBD1 (5 bases). Sequencing input: TEMRA CD8+ T cells sorted from blood. Subset: unstimulated CD8+ CD45RA+ effector memory T cells. This receptor was obtained from a human donor in good health. Written as DNA, the CDR3 is TGTGCCAGCAGCTTTGTAGGACAACCCTACGAGCAGTACTTC. It specifies CASSFVGQPYEQYF.